One and the same sample provided the 26 T cell receptor beta chains below, sequenced in a study of cytomegalovirus exposure and HLA in healthy donors. This PCR relied on a set of 60 Vbeta primers and 13 Jbeta primers. Profiling relied on immunoSEQ multiplex PCR, and the TCRdb table lists in-frame clones only, not all of them. The data hold approximately 180,000 clones, with approximately 12% observed a single time. The sample consisted of PBMCs. The receptors derive from a man in his fifties or sixties in good health and CMV-seropositive.

This clone was picked up a small number of times. The chain couples TRBV6-1 to TRBJ2-7; D is possibly TRBD2 (5 bases). The germline V gene has CDR1 MNHNS and CDR2 SASEGT. The CDR3 length is 13 residues. Trimming took off 5 bases at V and 4 bases at J, with 12 bases between the two ends. CDR3 loop: CASSNRGLYEQYF. CDR3 bases: TGTGCCAGCAGTAACCGGGGTCTTTACGAGCAGTACTTC.

This clone was seen a few times. The genes are TRBV6-5 and TRBJ2-6, with 9 bases that match TRBD1. CDR3 length: 15 amino acids. After removal of 6 bases from V and 8 bases from J, the junction contained 8 bases not matched to a gene. Germline V CDR1 and CDR2: MNHEY, SVGAGI. Written as DNA, the CDR3 is TGTGCCAGCAGGGGACAGGGAACAACATCCAACGTCCTGACTTTC. This translates into CASRGQGTTSNVLTF.

The CDR3 DNA reads TGTGCCAGCAGCCGAGATAGGGGGCGGGCAGATACGCAGTATTTT. Amino acid sequence: CASSRDRGRADTQYF. The chain recombines TRBV5-6 with TRBJ2-3, with TRBD1 identical over 7 bases. Trimming cost V 4 bases and J 4 bases; bases outside gene matches: 9. CDR1 and CDR2 (germline): SGHDT, YYEEEE. The CDR3 has 15 amino acids.

This chain connects TRBV11-2 to TRBJ1-3, with D perhaps TRBD1 (5 bases). This CDR3 is 17 amino acids long. Trimming took 0 bases from V and 3 from J, leaving 15 bases between them. Germline-derived CDR1 and CDR2 are SGHAT and FQNNGV. CDR3 loop: CASSLDLWGAGGNTIYF. DNA for the CDR3: TGTGCCAGCAGCTTAGATCTGTGGGGCGCCGGTGGAAACACCATATATTTT.

This clone was counted a few times. The chain carries TRBV5-1 and TRBJ1-1, with TRBD1 as a possible D gene (5 bases). The V gene's germline CDR1 is SGHRS and CDR2 YFSETQ. The CDR3 totals 15 residues. Trimming took off 2 bases at V and 4 bases at J, with 15 bases between the two ends. The CDR3 DNA sequence: TGCGCCAGCAGCTTCTACGACCCGGGGGGCACTGAAGCTTTCTTT. The encoded protein is CASSFYDPGGTEAFF.

The chain is built from TRBV4-3 and TRBJ1-2, with TRBD1 as a possible D gene (5 bases). The germline V gene has CDR1 LGHNA and CDR2 YSLEER. V was clipped by 0 bases and J by 8 bases, with 10 bases between them. The CDR3 is 13 amino acids. CDR3: CASSQDRRGGYTF. CDR3 DNA: TGCGCCAGCAGCCAAGATCGAAGGGGAGGCTACACCTTC.

The chain combines TRBV14 with TRBJ1-3; 8 bases fit TRBD1. V dropped 3 bases and J dropped 4; count of bases not matched to a gene: 8. This CDR3 has 16 amino acids. CDR1 SGHDN and CDR2 FVKESK come from the germline V gene. The CDR3: CASSHFGQGKGNTIYF. The CDR3, as DNA: TGTGCCAGCAGCCATTTCGGACAGGGAAAAGGAAACACCATATATTTT. Full variable domain (missing parts from reference TRBV14 and TRBJ1-3): EAGVTQFPSHSVIEKGQTVTLRCDPISGHDNLYWYRRVMGKEIKFLLHFVKESKQDESGMPNNRFLAERTGGTYSTLKVQPAELEDSGVYFCASSHFGQGKGNTIYFGEGSWLTVV.

The table lists this clone with a few counts. V usage is TRBV7-8 and J usage is TRBJ1-5; TRBD1 aligns across 7 bases. This CDR3 is 15 amino acids long. Trimming removed 0 bases from V and 3 bases from J; junction bases left unmatched: 2. Germline V gene data show CDR1 as SGHVS and CDR2 as FQNEAQ. DNA for the CDR3: TGTGCCAGCAGCTTAGCCGGACAGGCCAATCAGCCCCAGCATTTT. Its protein product is CASSLAGQANQPQHF.

This chain joins TRBV13 and TRBJ2-7; 12 bases map to TRBD1. With 4 bases clipped from V and 5 bases from J, the junction kept 3 bases outside the gene matches. The CDR3 is 14 residues long. Germline V gene sequence: CDR1 PRHDT, CDR2 FYEKMQ (reference sequence). Here the CDR3 reads CASSSGQGADEQYF. Written as DNA, the CDR3 is TGTGCCAGCAGCTCGGGACAGGGGGCAGACGAGCAGTACTTC.

This clone was recorded a few times. V usage is TRBV5-1 and J usage is TRBJ1-2; D remains ambiguous. Looked up from germline, CDR1 is SGHRS and CDR2 is YFSETQ. Trimming removed 4 bases at V and 7 bases at J, with 17 bases between. This CDR3 is 14 amino acids long. This CDR3 is CASSVPDGMGGYTF. The CDR3 DNA sequence: TGCGCCAGCAGCGTTCCTGACGGGATGGGTGGCTACACCTTC.

V and J are TRBV4-2 and TRBJ1-2; D uncertain. Trimming took 4 bases from V and 4 from J, leaving 13 bases between them. Germline V CDR1 and CDR2: LGHNA, YNFKEQ. The CDR3 length is 14 residues. CDR3 amino acids: CASSPPQEGYGYTF. The CDR3 DNA reads as TGTGCCAGCAGCCCTCCGCAGGAAGGCTATGGCTACACCTTC.

The chain employs TRBV7-2 and TRBJ1-4; D not resolved. The V gene lost 6 bases and the J gene lost 7 bases, with 9 bases spanning the gap. Germline assignment: CDR1 SGHTA and CDR2 FQGNSA. The CDR3 is 12 amino acids. CDR3 in DNA: TGTGCCAGCAGGACTGGTTCTGAAAAACTGTTTTTT. It translates to CASRTGSEKLFF.

This chain uses TRBV6-5 with TRBJ2-5, with D possibly TRBD2 on 5 matching bases. This CDR3 comprises 15 residues. V gave up 2 bases and J gave up 2 bases, with 12 bases separating them. Germline assignment: CDR1 MNHEY and CDR2 SVGAGI. CDR3 residues: CASSYSRGNQETQYF. The CDR3 nucleotides are TGTGCCAGCAGTTACAGTCGGGGAAATCAAGAGACCCAGTACTTC.

This clone has a handful of counts. The chain has TRBV5-1 and TRBJ2-5; possible D gene TRBD1, 6 bases. Trimming left V 3 bases short and J 7 bases short, with 16 bases between. The CDR3 runs to 14 residues. The germline V gene encodes CDR1 SGHRS and CDR2 YFSETQ. The CDR3 bases are TGCGCCAGCAGCTCACAGGGAGTGAAAGGGACCCAGTACTTC. This gives the protein CASSSQGVKGTQYF.

The chain recombines TRBV4-2 with TRBJ2-2; 7 nucleotides match TRBD2. Germline CDR1 LGHNA, CDR2 YNFKEQ. V was clipped by 1 base and J by 1 base; unmatched bases: 6. This CDR3 has 17 residues. The CDR3 loop reads CASSQVGGIGNTGELFF. In nucleotides, the CDR3 is TGTGCCAGCAGCCAAGTGGGAGGGATCGGGAACACCGGGGAGCTGTTTTTT.

The chain carries TRBV29-1 and TRBJ2-5; possibly TRBD1 for D (6 bases). The J call may be wrong; the DNA end is better matched by TRBJ2-7. CDR1 is SQVTM and CDR2 is ANQGSEA in the germline V gene. The CDR3 runs 14 residues. The CDR3 DNA follows: TGCAGCGTCGTCCACAGGGAGAGTTCCTACGAGCAGTACTTC. Translation gives CSVVHRESSYEQYF.

The CDR3 is CASSWTGGTDTQYF. In DNA, the CDR3 is TGCGCCAGCAGCTGGACGGGGGGTACAGATACGCAGTATTTT. The chain is built from TRBV4-3 and TRBJ2-3, with 7 bases aligning to TRBD2. This CDR3 has 14 amino acids. After removal of 5 bases from V and 3 bases from J, the junction contained 5 bases not matched to a gene. CDR1 and CDR2 from the germline V gene are LGHNA and YSLEER.

This clone was seen more than once but under ten times. This chain connects TRBV7-3 to TRBJ2-2; D may be TRBD1 (6 bases). This CDR3 comprises 16 residues. Germline lookup yields CDR1 SGHTA and CDR2 FQGTGA. Deletions cut 3 bases from V and 0 bases from J, with 11 bases between. The CDR3 bases are TGTGCCAGCAGCTTGTTTGGGGGCTCGAACACCGGGGAGCTGTTTTTT. Protein: CASSLFGGSNTGELFF.

The chain links TRBV5-6 to TRBJ2-7, with D perhaps TRBD1 (5 bases). CDR1 is SGHDT, CDR2 YYEEEE, per germline. The germline V and J ends were trimmed by 0 bases and 1 base, with 8 bases remaining between them. CDR3 length: 14 residues. CDR3 bases: TGTGCCAGCAGCTTGGGAGCAGGGTCCTACGAGCAGTACTTC. This translates into CASSLGAGSYEQYF.

The J gene is TRBJ1-6, the V gene TRBV6-1; 10 bases are shared with TRBD1. The CDR3 totals 17 residues. CDR1 is MNHNS, CDR2 SASEGT, per germline. V shed 4 bases, J shed 6 bases, and the junction held 9 bases outside the gene matches. The CDR3 coding sequence is TGTGCCAGCAGTGCGACAGGGGGCCTTGTTTTTAATTCACCCCTCCACTTT. Encoded protein: CASSATGGLVFNSPLHF.

The chain recombines TRBV27 with TRBJ2-7; weak D call: TRBD1 (6 bases). Trimming left V 3 bases short and J 6 bases short, with 12 bases between. The CDR3 totals 13 residues. Germline lookup yields CDR1 MNHEY and CDR2 SMNVEV (reference sequence). The CDR3 bases are TGTGCCAGCAGTTTGGGGGCTGGGGGCGAGCAGTACGTC. Protein: CASSLGAGGEQYV.

The chain couples TRBV5-6 to TRBJ2-7; 9 nucleotides line up with TRBD1. This CDR3 is 14 amino acids long. V was pared by 3 bases and J by 3 bases, with 4 bases of the junction left unmatched. Germline V gene data show CDR1 as SGHDT and CDR2 as YYEEEE. CDR3 in amino acids: CASSSGTGYYEQYF. The CDR3, as DNA: TGTGCCAGCAGCTCCGGGACAGGGTACTACGAGCAGTACTTC.

This clone was seen more than once but under ten times. V gene TRBV4-3 combines with J gene TRBJ2-3; 10 bases line up with TRBD2. CDR3 length: 16 amino acids. V gave up 2 bases and J gave up 5 bases; unmatched junction bases: 7. Germline assignment: CDR1 LGHNA and CDR2 YSLEER. The CDR3 sequence: CASSQTRLAGGDTQYF. The CDR3 bases are TGCGCCAGCAGCCAAACACGACTAGCGGGTGGAGATACGCAGTATTTT.

In its sample, this clone was seen a few times. One end of the junction is discordant with germline, which a read error may explain. The rearrangement links TRBV5-1 to TRBJ1-1; TRBD1 matches 7 bases. The CDR3 runs 14 residues. Germline V gene data show CDR1 as SGHRS and CDR2 as YFSETQ. The CDR3 spells CASSLDRISAEAFF. The CDR3 nucleotides are TGCGCCAGCAGTTTGGACAGGATCTCGGCTGAAGCTTTCTTT.

This clone turned up a few times. V is TRBV5-1 and J is TRBJ2-7; D might be TRBD2 (6 bases). V was cut by 4 bases and J by 7 bases, with 18 bases left in between. Germline V lookup: CDR1 SGHRS, CDR2 YFSETQ. The CDR3 contains 14 residues. In DNA form, the CDR3 reads TGCGCCAGCAGCCCGGAGATTCCCGGAGGGGAGCAGTACTTC. It is translated as CASSPEIPGGEQYF.

The rearrangement uses TRBV10-3 and TRBJ2-1, with TRBD2 matching 16 bases. The CDR3 contains 15 residues. The germline V gene has CDR1 ENHRY and CDR2 SYGVKD. V was pared by 7 bases and J by 8 bases, with 5 bases of the junction left unmatched. Here the CDR3 reads CAITPGTSGRDEQFF. CDR3 in DNA: TGTGCCATCACTCCTGGGACTAGCGGGAGGGATGAGCAGTTCTTC.